This TCR beta chain was recorded in a study of a mutant IDH1 vaccine in newly diagnosed glioma (dated by TCRdb to the early 2020s). Background for the entire study: In the chemotherapy-containing groups, vaccination started alongside temozolomide cycles, whereas in patients who had radiotherapy alone it started 4-6 weeks after radiotherapy. Of the 30 to 35 patients who were treated, around 60% were male and roughly 38% were female, and the mean age was roughly 40 years. Prior to enrollment, patients had been given standard therapy consisting of radiotherapy alone, temozolomide alone, or radiochemotherapy with temozolomide, with the combination given to most patients. Visit V12 was the week-35 safety follow-up and visit V13 was the week-47 end of study. Peripheral blood samples were drawn at six visits, namely V03 (baseline), V05, V07, V10, V12 and V13. For exploratory analyses, 25 to 30 treated patients had longitudinal TCRB deep sequencing done wherever samples were available.

The library was generated by the immunoSEQ multiplex PCR assay. Rearranged TCR beta chain sequences were amplified using the hsTCRB Kit according to the manufacturer's protocol. Sequencing of TCRB libraries was carried out on an Illumina MiSeq. Processing in the source paper ran as follows. The proprietary platform of the kit vendor was used for demultiplexing, trimming and gene mapping. TCRdb carries this immuneACCESS record with in-frame sequences only. Its versions omit some clonotypes, under half of them owing to an unresolved V gene in the studies checked, with the rest unexplained. V and J calls plus clone size are reproduced from that table; the DNA served to infer D and trimming. This sample lists about 32,000 clones; approximately 80% were detected once. Together, the top ten hold roughly 7.1% of the sample. A remark on this clone: What antigen it recognizes has not been identified. No much larger clone is present one base from it, and per-base qualities are unavailable.

The time point label for this specimen denotes: week 35, safety follow-up. Every vaccine dose consisted of 300 ug of a 20-mer mutant IDH1 peptide in Montanide, administered subcutaneously together with topical imiquimod. Eight vaccinations were administered to patients in weeks 1, 3, 5, 7, 11, 15, 19 and 23, corresponding to visits V03 through V10. The donors had newly diagnosed IDH1-mutant astrocytomas of WHO grade 3 or 4 that showed loss of nuclear ATRX. The samples were drawn from NOA16, a multicentre, single-arm, open-label phase I trial in Germany that tested a mutant IDH1 peptide vaccine in humans for the first time. Genomic DNA for TCRB sequencing was isolated from EDTA blood with the DNeasy Blood and Tissue Kit. Overall study outcomes, separate from this receptor: Across multiple MHC alleles, vaccine-induced immune responses were seen in around 94% of patients. PBMC samples for TCRB deep sequencing were selected based on availability. It was noted by the authors that analyses of patient blood samples could not be reproduced owing to sample limitations. Pseudoprogression seemed to be unrelated to changes in the top peripheral T cell clonotypes found by TCRB sequencing.

Material: PBMCs, obtained from a glioma patient whose treatment included an IDH1 peptide vaccine. The receptor comes from a woman aged 18-30 years with glioma.

The nucleotide sequence reads as follows: TGTGCCAGCAGCTTCGGTGGACGAGCAACTAATGAAAAACTGTTTTTT. This sequence encodes CASSFGGRATNEKLFF. This chain joins TRBV5-4 to TRBJ1-4; no D gene can be assigned with confidence. Between the V and J ends, shortened by 2 bases and 0 bases respectively, the junction contains 11 bases. From cysteine to phenylalanine, the CDR3 is 16 amino acids long. The retained sequence is limited to the CDR3, 48 bases, with the frame set at the first base. The germline V gene (reference sequence) supplies CDR1 SGHNT and CDR2 YYREEE.